The rows below give T cell receptor beta chains drawn from one sample of a study of early T cells in non-severe SARS-CoV-2 infection. TCRdb re-analysed the 5' RACE reads in MiXCR, keeping a single row per CDR3 protein. Of around 81,000 distinct CDR3 sequences in the sample, 11% to 15% are singletons; the top ten hold approximately 11%. The sample consisted of whole blood. The receptors come from an adult who was a healthcare worker with PCR-confirmed SARS-CoV-2 infection or an uninfected control (not recorded which). Both conserved end residues are part of each CDR3. D genes are given only for firm matches. Size is stated for part of the rows, as once, few or many counts, or as a class when the clone is expanded.

V: TRBV18; size: many; J: TRBJ2-5; D: TRBD1; CDR3: CASSTSTGSETQYF; DNA: TGTGCCAGCTCAACGTCGACAGGGTCAGAGACCCAGTACTTC
V: TRBV11-2; size: .; J: TRBJ2-3; D: TRBD1; CDR3: CASSWTGRNTQYF; DNA: TGTGCCAGCAGCTGGACAGGAAGGAATACGCAGTATTTT
V: TRBV3-1; size: few; J: TRBJ1-3; D: .; CDR3: CASSLTPIGNTIYF; DNA: TGTGCCAGCAGCCTGACCCCAATCGGAAACACCATATATTTT
V: TRBV4-1; size: few; J: TRBJ2-7; D: .; CDR3: CASSQAPTGPSNEQYF; DNA: TGCGCCAGCAGCCAAGCCCCGACGGGCCCTTCGAACGAGCAGTACTTC
V: TRBV20-1; size: .; J: TRBJ2-3; D: TRBD2; CDR3: CSARDVRGGTPDTQYF; DNA: TGCAGTGCTAGAGATGTTCGGGGGGGGACCCCAGATACGCAGTATTTT
V: TRBV12-3/TRBV12-4; size: few; J: TRBJ2-3; D: .; CDR3: CASSLVGGDNTQYF; DNA: TGTGCCAGCAGTTTAGTAGGCGGGGATAATACGCAGTATTTT
V: TRBV6-1; size: .; J: TRBJ2-1; D: .; CDR3: CASAQGGFYNEQFF; DNA: TGTGCCAGCGCTCAGGGCGGTTTCTACAATGAGCAGTTCTTC
V: TRBV29-1; size: .; J: TRBJ1-5; D: .; CDR3: CSVGEAAGPQHF; DNA: TGCAGCGTTGGTGAGGCAGCGGGGCCCCAGCATTTT
V: TRBV10-1; size: many; J: TRBJ2-1; D: TRBD2; CDR3: CASSESSGGTPPQFF; DNA: TGCGCCAGCAGTGAGTCTAGCGGGGGGACGCCCCCTCAGTTCTTC
V: TRBV5-1; size: .; J: TRBJ1-1; D: .; CDR3: CASSLEGQNTEAFF; DNA: TGCGCCAGCAGCTTGGAAGGGCAGAACACTGAAGCTTTCTTT
V: TRBV4-1; size: .; J: TRBJ2-4; D: .; CDR3: CASSQDPALQYF; DNA: TGCGCCAGCAGCCAAGATCCGGCCCTGCAGTACTTC
V: TRBV11-2; size: many; J: TRBJ2-5; D: .; CDR3: CASSLALIQTQETQYF; DNA: TGTGCCAGCAGTTTAGCCCTGATACAGACCCAAGAGACCCAGTACTTC
V: TRBV12-3/TRBV12-4; size: .; J: TRBJ2-7; D: .; CDR3: CASSFALTYEQYF; DNA: TGTGCCAGCAGTTTCGCACTGACTTACGAGCAGTACTTC
V: TRBV7-9; size: few; J: TRBJ1-1; D: .; CDR3: CASSSTGHRAEAFF; DNA: TGTGCCAGCAGCTCGACGGGACACCGGGCTGAAGCTTTCTTT
V: TRBV3-1; size: .; J: TRBJ2-4; D: TRBD1; CDR3: CASSQGKQGRRNIQYF; DNA: TGTGCCAGCAGCCAAGGAAAACAGGGGCGGCGGAACATTCAGTACTTC
V: TRBV28; size: few; J: TRBJ2-3; D: TRBD1; CDR3: CASSSRDSRTYTQYF; DNA: TGTGCCAGCAGCTCCCGGGACAGCCGGACCTATACGCAGTATTTT
V: TRBV28; size: few; J: TRBJ2-3; D: .; CDR3: CASSYPSFGGPSTDTQYF; DNA: TGTGCCAGCAGTTACCCTAGTTTCGGGGGACCTAGCACAGATACGCAGTATTTT
V: TRBV6-5; size: .; J: TRBJ2-7; D: .; CDR3: CASSPSQRASYEQYF; DNA: TGTGCCAGCAGCCCCTCCCAGCGAGCCTCCTACGAGCAGTACTTC
V: TRBV7-6; size: few; J: TRBJ1-4; D: .; CDR3: CASSLSPGADEKLFF; DNA: TGTGCCAGCAGCTTGTCCCCCGGGGCCGATGAAAAACTGTTTTTT
V: TRBV5-1; size: few; J: TRBJ2-7; D: .; CDR3: CASSLQVDAYEQYF; DNA: TGCGCCAGCAGCCTCCAGGTAGACGCCTACGAGCAGTACTTC
V: TRBV7-3; size: many; J: TRBJ2-1; D: .; CDR3: CASSAYRTSDNEQFF; DNA: TGTGCCAGCAGCGCCTATCGGACAAGTGACAATGAGCAGTTCTTC
V: TRBV5-1; size: few; J: TRBJ1-6; D: .; CDR3: CASSIGQPSSYNSPLHF; DNA: TGCGCCAGCAGCATCGGACAGCCTAGCTCCTATAATTCACCCCTCCACTTT
V: TRBV21-1; size: few; J: TRBJ1-2; D: .; CDR3: CASATTNYGYTF; DNA: TGTGCCAGCGCCACGACTAACTATGGCTACACCTTC
V: TRBV5-1; size: .; J: TRBJ2-4; D: TRBD1; CDR3: CASSPPQGAYIQYF; DNA: TGCGCCAGCAGCCCCCCCCAGGGGGCCTACATTCAGTACTTC
V: TRBV10-2; size: .; J: TRBJ1-2; D: .; CDR3: CASSESPRGTIANYGYTF; DNA: TGCGCCAGCAGTGAGTCTCCCAGGGGCACAATAGCTAACTATGGCTACACCTTC
V: TRBV29-1; size: many; J: TRBJ1-1; D: .; CDR3: CSVLWGDTEAFF; DNA: TGCAGCGTTCTATGGGGTGACACTGAAGCTTTCTTT
V: TRBV11-2; size: .; J: TRBJ1-4; D: .; CDR3: CASSPRQSATNEKLFF; DNA: TGTGCCAGCAGCCCCCGTCAGAGTGCAACTAATGAAAAACTGTTTTTT
V: TRBV2; size: many; J: TRBJ1-2; D: .; CDR3: CASSDGGAFYGYTF; DNA: TGTGCCAGCAGTGATGGGGGGGCTTTCTATGGCTACACCTTC
V: TRBV12-5; size: many; J: TRBJ1-2; D: .; CDR3: CASGPPAEYGYTF; DNA: TGTGCTAGTGGTCCCCCGGCGGAGTATGGCTACACCTTC
V: TRBV3-1; size: many; J: TRBJ2-3; D: .; CDR3: CASSQETVGTDTQYF; DNA: TGTGCCAGCAGCCAAGAGACCGTAGGGACAGATACGCAGTATTTT
V: TRBV4-2; size: .; J: TRBJ1-2; D: .; CDR3: CASSQDREGYYGYTF; DNA: TGTGCCAGCAGCCAAGATCGGGAGGGCTACTATGGCTACACCTTC
V: TRBV5-6; size: .; J: TRBJ2-1; D: TRBD2; CDR3: CASSSIVSGGTLYNEQFF; DNA: TGTGCCAGCAGCTCAATCGTTAGCGGGGGGACGCTATACAATGAGCAGTTCTTC
V: TRBV12-3/TRBV12-4; size: .; J: TRBJ2-5; D: .; CDR3: CASSFPHLETQYF; DNA: TGTGCCAGCAGTTTCCCACACCTAGAGACCCAGTACTTC